The 24 T cell receptor beta chains below were found in one sample sequenced in a study of control samples from healthy donors and cancer patients. Here immunoSEQ multiplex PCR was the method, and the copy in TCRdb shows in-frame clones only, minus some. Here the sample spans under 200,000 clones, around 95% being singletons. The sample taken for sequencing was blood. The receptors were sampled from a woman in her 40s in good health.

The chain links TRBV6-2 or TRBV6-3 to TRBJ1-2, with D possibly matching TRBD1 (5 bases). This CDR3 spans 15 amino acids. The germline CDR1 and CDR2 sequences are MNHEY and SVGEGT. Trimming stripped 6 bases from V and 3 bases from J, with 17 bases between. CDR3 coding DNA: TGTGCCAGCAGCAACGGGAGGATGGGACACTATGGCTACACCTTC. This translates into CASSNGRMGHYGYTF.

The genes are TRBV7-2 and TRBJ2-1; 12 bases are shared with TRBD2. Germline V gives CDR1 SGHTA, CDR2 FQGNSA. J was trimmed by 8 bases and V by 2 bases; bases with no gene match: 4. The CDR3 covers 15 residues. CDR3 loop: CASSLMTSGSYEQFF. CDR3 DNA: TGTGCCAGCAGCTTAATGACTAGCGGGAGCTATGAGCAGTTCTTC.

This chain joins TRBV9 and TRBJ2-2, with 14 bases aligning to TRBD2. V was clipped by 3 bases and J by 5 bases; unmatched bases: 6. The CDR3 contains 17 residues. Germline loops: CDR1 SGDLS, CDR2 YYNGEE. This CDR3 reads CASSAGLAGGTTGELFF. The CDR3 DNA reads TGTGCCAGCAGCGCCGGACTAGCGGGAGGTACGACCGGGGAGCTGTTTTTT.

V gene TRBV7-3 combines with J gene TRBJ2-7, with D unclear. Trimming shortened V by 2 bases and J by 3 bases, and 14 bases separated the two germline ends. The CDR3 extends over 15 amino acids. The germline gives CDR1 SGHTA, CDR2 FQGTGA. The CDR3 sequence: CASSLAVGGRYEQYF. CDR3 nucleotide sequence: TGTGCCAGCAGCTTAGCGGTAGGTGGGCGCTACGAGCAGTACTTC. Drawing the rest from reference TRBV7-3 and TRBJ2-7, the complete variable domain is GAGVSQTPSNKVTEKGKYVELRCDPISGHTALYWYRQSLGQGPEFLIYFQGTGAADDSGLPNDRFFAVRPEGSVSTLKIQRTERGDSAVYLCASSLAVGGRYEQYFGPGTRLTVT.

The V and J genes are TRBV25-1 and TRBJ2-7, with TRBD2 as a possible D gene (7 bases). Trimming pared 1 base from V and 3 bases from J, leaving 19 bases between. The CDR3 is 17 amino acids. Germline V gives CDR1 MGHDK, CDR2 SYGVNS. CDR3 residues: CASSEWGRGGRLYEQYF. The CDR3 bases are TGTGCCAGCAGTGAATGGGGAAGGGGGGGGCGCCTCTACGAGCAGTACTTC.

The rearrangement uses TRBV6-5 and TRBJ1-3; 8 bases align to TRBD1. CDR3 length: 15 residues. Germline CDR1 is MNHEY and CDR2 is SVGAGI. The V and J ends lost 8 bases and 4 bases, in that order; junction bases with no gene match: 10. CDR3 sequence (DNA): TGTGCCAGCGGACAGCAGGGGGCGAACGGAAACACCATATATTTT. Translating gives CASGQQGANGNTIYF.

CDR3 coding DNA: TGTGCCAGCAGTTACTCAGGGGGGGCCGGGGAGCTGTTTTTT. The encoded protein is CASSYSGGAGELFF. V and J are TRBV6-6 and TRBJ2-2, with a tentative D call TRBD2 (7 bases). The germline CDR1 and CDR2 sequences are MNHNY and SVGAGI (reference sequence). The V gene lost 0 bases and the J gene lost 6 bases, with 8 bases spanning the gap. The CDR3 is made up of 14 amino acids.

This chain joins TRBV4-3 and TRBJ1-2; D is undetermined. Per the germline V gene, CDR1 is LGHNA and CDR2 is YSLEER. V gave up 0 bases and J gave up 2 bases, with 4 bases separating them. The CDR3 contains 13 residues. The CDR3 protein is CASSQDLNYGYTF. In DNA, the CDR3 is TGCGCCAGCAGCCAAGACCTCAACTATGGCTACACCTTC.

The genes are TRBV6-5 and TRBJ2-1; no definite D call. The length of the CDR3 is 12 residues. V lost 6 bases and J lost 4, with 7 bases in between. CDR1 and CDR2 (germline): MNHEY, SVGAGI. In nucleotides, the CDR3 is TGTGCCAGCAGAACCAGTTACAATGAGCAGTTCTTC. Translating it yields CASRTSYNEQFF.

V usage is TRBV20-1 and J usage is TRBJ1-6, with 7 bases aligning to TRBD1. With V trimmed by 3 bases and J by 8 bases, 10 bases remained unmatched. The length of the CDR3 is 15 residues. CDR1 is DFQATT and CDR2 is SNEGSKA in the germline V gene (reference sequence). CDR3 region: CSASHDREIDSPLHF. As DNA, the CDR3 is TGCAGTGCTAGTCATGACAGGGAAATTGATTCACCCCTCCACTTT.

This clone was seen only once. The genes are TRBV5-1 and TRBJ2-7; D is uncertain. This CDR3 region has 14 residues. Germline CDR1 SGHRS, CDR2 YFSETQ. V lost 0 bases to trimming and J lost 1 base, with 8 bases between them. Here the CDR3 DNA reads TGCGCCAGCAGCTTGGTTGAAGGGTCCTACGAGCAGTACTTC. Protein product: CASSLVEGSYEQYF. The full variable domain, with the rest looked up from reference TRBV5-1 and TRBJ2-7, is KAGVTQTPRYLIKTRGQQVTLSCSPISGHRSVSWYQQTPGQGLQFLFEYFSETQRNKGNFPGRFSGRQFSNSRSEMNVSTLELGDSALYLCASSLVEGSYEQYFGPGTRLTVT.

This sequence joins TRBV3-1 (or the pseudogene TRBV3-2) and TRBJ2-7, with a tentative D call TRBD2 (7 bases). There are 13 residues in the CDR3. V lost 1 base to trimming and J lost 6 bases, with 10 bases between them. Germline-derived CDR1 and CDR2 are LGHDT and YNNKEL (reference sequence). CDR3 nucleotide sequence: TGTGCCAGCAGCCAAGTGGCGGGGGCCGAGCAGTACTTC. This encodes CASSQVAGAEQYF.

This clone was seen only once. V and J are TRBV14 and TRBJ1-1, with 10 bases lining up with TRBD1. The V gene end was trimmed by 4 bases and the J gene end by 4 bases; junction bases not matched to a gene: 9. The CDR3 runs to 16 residues. Per germline, CDR1 SGHDN and CDR2 FVKESK. The CDR3 nucleotides are TGTGCCAGCAGCCCACCGGGACAGGGGATGATCACTGAAGCTTTCTTT. Translated, it gives CASSPPGQGMITEAFF.

The chain couples TRBV5-1 to TRBJ2-4; 12 nucleotides match TRBD1. Unmatched junction bases numbered 4, after V lost 0 bases and J lost 6 bases. Germline V CDR1 and CDR2: SGHRS, YFSETQ. The CDR3 has 16 amino acids. The CDR3 region has the DNA TGCGCCAGCAGCTTGGCCGGGGACAGGGGGCTAAACATTCAGTACTTC. Its protein is CASSLAGDRGLNIQYF.

The chain carries TRBV5-1 and TRBJ1-1, with 7 bases fitting TRBD1. Germline loops: CDR1 SGHRS, CDR2 YFSETQ. The V gene end was trimmed by 0 bases and the J gene end by 1 base; junction bases not matched to a gene: 3. The CDR3 totals 15 residues. CDR3: CASSLVGQRNTEAFF. The DNA for the CDR3 is TGCGCCAGCAGCTTGGTGGGACAGAGGAACACTGAAGCTTTCTTT.

The CDR3 coding sequence is TGTGCCAGCAGTTTAGGGACAGGTGAAGCTTTCTTT. It specifies CASSLGTGEAFF. The genes are TRBV12-3 or TRBV12-4 and TRBJ1-1; 7 positions agree with TRBD1. J gave up 7 bases and V 1 base, and 0 bases lay outside the gene matches. This CDR3 spans 12 amino acids.

The V gene is TRBV12-5, the J gene TRBJ1-2, with D tentatively TRBD1 (5 bases). V shed 6 bases and J shed 7 bases, with 12 bases lying between them. The CDR3 is made up of 12 amino acids. Germline V gene data show CDR1 as LGHNT and CDR2 as FRNRAP. The CDR3 nucleotides read TGTGCTAGTGGACTCAGGGTCGGTGGCTACACCTTC. It is translated as CASGLRVGGYTF.

This clone was detected only once. The chain carries TRBV27 and TRBJ1-5; no clear D gene. Germline CDR1 MNHEY, CDR2 SMNVEV (reference sequence). CDR3 length: 17 residues. The V end was cut by 2 bases, the J end by 1 base, with 15 bases between. CDR3 loop: CASSLLPGSGSNQPQHF. Here the CDR3 DNA reads TGTGCCAGCAGTTTACTGCCCGGATCTGGAAGCAATCAGCCCCAGCATTTT.

The J gene is TRBJ2-7, the V gene TRBV11-3; D is perhaps TRBD1 (5 bases). The V gene's germline CDR1 is SGHNT and CDR2 YENEEA. This CDR3 is built from 14 residues. V lost 7 bases to trimming and J lost 0 bases, with 13 bases between them. The CDR3 DNA reads TGTGCCAGCACGCTAGGGGCACGCTCCTACGAGCAGTACTTC. Translation gives CASTLGARSYEQYF.

CDR3 nucleotide sequence: TGCAGCGTTGTACGGGAGAGCACAGATACGCAGTATTTT. It is translated as CSVVRESTDTQYF. The chain joins TRBV29-1 to TRBJ2-3, with D possibly being TRBD2 (6 bases). With 4 bases removed from V and 0 bases from J, the gap between germline ends came to 8 bases. The V gene's germline CDR1 is SQVTM and CDR2 ANQGSEA. The CDR3 loop spans 13 amino acids.

V is TRBV27 and J is TRBJ1-1; D unclear. There are 14 residues in the CDR3. The V and J ends lost 2 bases and 1 base respectively, with 8 bases between them. Germline values: CDR1 MNHEY, CDR2 SMNVEV (reference sequence). CDR3 region: CASSLPFPNTEAFF. The CDR3 bases are TGTGCCAGCAGTTTACCGTTCCCGAACACTGAAGCTTTCTTT.

The J gene is TRBJ2-5, the V gene TRBV3-1 (or the pseudogene TRBV3-2); TRBD2 aligns across 10 bases. J gave up 1 base and V 4 bases, and 6 bases lay outside the gene matches. CDR3 length: 16 amino acids. CDR1 LGHDT and CDR2 YNNKEL come from the germline V gene (reference sequence). CDR3 nucleotides: TGTGCCAGCAGCCTTAGCGGGGGGACGTTCCAAGAGACCCAGTACTTC. This sequence encodes CASSLSGGTFQETQYF.

The chain has TRBV28 and TRBJ2-4, with a weak D call TRBD1 (6 bases). V was trimmed by 5 bases and J by 2 bases, leaving 19 bases between them. From germline, CDR1 is MDHEN and CDR2 SYDVKM. CDR3 length: 17 residues. CDR3 in amino acids: CASSLQGHRGTKNIQYF. The CDR3 DNA reads TGTGCCAGCAGTCTGCAGGGACACCGTGGGACCAAAAACATTCAGTACTTC.

The chain uses TRBV14 and TRBJ1-4; D remains ambiguous. Per the germline V gene, CDR1 is SGHDN and CDR2 is FVKESK. The CDR3 totals 12 residues. V shed 4 bases and J shed 11 bases, with 11 bases lying between them. The DNA for the CDR3 is TGTGCCAGCAGCCGAGACACCGTGAAACTGTTTTTT. It yields the protein CASSRDTVKLFF. The full variable domain, completed using reference TRBV14 and TRBJ1-4, is EAGVTQFPSHSVIEKGQTVTLRCDPISGHDNLYWYRRVMGKEIKFLLHFVKESKQDESGMPNNRFLAERTGGTYSTLKVQPAELEDSGVYFCASSRDTVKLFFGSGTQLSVL.